These 13 T cell receptor beta chains came from one sample sequenced in a study of blood T cell repertoires in COVID-19. The protocol was immunoSEQ multiplex PCR, while the TCRdb copy is restricted to in-frame clones and leaves out a portion. The sample records 50,000 to 70,000 clones, around 85% being singletons. Specimen: peripheral blood. Receptor source: an older man with active COVID-19.

V is TRBV5-4 and J is TRBJ2-7; 7 nucleotides line up with TRBD1. CDR3 length: 14 residues. Per the germline V gene, CDR1 is SGHNT and CDR2 is YYREEE (reference sequence). J was trimmed by 2 bases and V by 4 bases; bases with no gene match: 6. The CDR3 is CASSPGQSTYEQYF. The CDR3 DNA reads as TGTGCCAGCAGCCCGGGACAGAGCACCTACGAGCAGTACTTC.

V is TRBV7-3 and J is TRBJ1-6; D gene unclear. V gave up 6 bases and J gave up 10 bases, with 16 bases separating them. This CDR3 has 14 amino acids. Germline V gives CDR1 SGHTA, CDR2 FQGTGA. CDR3 in amino acids: CASRAGGEESPLHF. For the CDR3, the DNA is TGTGCCAGCAGAGCCGGTGGGGAGGAATCACCCCTCCACTTT.

J is TRBJ2-4 and V is TRBV19; 10 nucleotides agree with TRBD1. The V and J ends lost 1 base and 6 bases, in that order; junction bases with no gene match: 3. CDR1 is LNHDA and CDR2 is SQIVND in the germline V gene (reference sequence). There are 15 residues in the CDR3. CDR3 region: CASSIADRGRNIQYF. As DNA, the CDR3 is TGTGCCAGTAGTATAGCGGACAGGGGGAGAAACATTCAGTACTTC.

The chain is built from TRBV9 and TRBJ2-3; TRBD2 matches 7 bases. The V gene end was trimmed by 4 bases and the J gene end by 4 bases; junction bases not matched to a gene: 9. Germline-derived CDR1 and CDR2 are SGDLS and YYNGEE. CDR3 length: 15 amino acids. This CDR3 reads CASSSPLAAPDTQYF. In DNA, the CDR3 is TGTGCCAGCAGCTCCCCTCTAGCGGCCCCAGATACGCAGTATTTT.

The chain carries TRBV19 and TRBJ2-7, with D perhaps matching TRBD1 (6 bases). V was trimmed by 5 bases and J by 3 bases, leaving 17 bases between them. CDR1 is LNHDA and CDR2 is SQIVND in the germline V gene (reference sequence). The CDR3 is 15 amino acids. The CDR3 reads CASSPPRTDFYEQYF. The CDR3 DNA sequence: TGTGCCAGTAGTCCCCCCCGGACAGACTTCTACGAGCAGTACTTC. Based on the CDR3 plus reference TRBV19 and TRBJ2-7, the full variable domain is DGGITQSPKYLFRKEGQNVTLSCEQNLNHDAMYWYRQDPGQGLRLIYYSQIVNDFQKGDIAEGYSVSREKKESFPLTVTSAQKNPTAFYLCASSPPRTDFYEQYFGPGTRLTVT.

The V call is TRBV7-2, the J call TRBJ2-3; D is uncertain. The CDR3 has 12 amino acids. Germline-derived CDR1 and CDR2 are SGHTA and FQGNSA. V was shortened by 4 bases and J by 2 bases, with 4 bases between the two germline ends. Here the CDR3 DNA reads TGTGCCAGCAGCTCCTTCACAGATACGCAGTATTTT. It specifies CASSSFTDTQYF.

V and J are TRBV18 and TRBJ1-2; D unresolved. V was clipped by 3 bases and J by 2 bases, with 10 bases between them. The CDR3 is 14 residues long. Germline V gene lookup returns CDR1 KGHSH and CDR2 LQKENI. DNA of the CDR3: TGTGCCAGCTCACCGGCTGAGGGCAACTATGGCTACACCTTC. It is translated as CASSPAEGNYGYTF. Combining the CDR3 with reference TRBV18 and TRBJ1-2 gives the whole variable domain NAGVMQNPRHLVRRRGQEARLRCSPMKGHSHVYWYRQLPEEGLKFMVYLQKENIIDESGMPKERFSAEFPKEGPSILRIQQVVRGDSAAYFCASSPAEGNYGYTFGSGTRLTVV.

CDR3 protein: CASSDRGYGRAETQYF. CDR3 sequence (DNA): TGTGCCAGCAGCGATAGAGGGTACGGTAGAGCCGAGACCCAGTACTTC. The genes are TRBV11-1 and TRBJ2-5; possible D gene TRBD2, 5 bases. Trimming shortened V by 5 bases and J by 5 bases, and 21 bases separated the two germline ends. CDR3 size: 16 residues. Germline V gene sequence: CDR1 SGHAT, CDR2 FQDESV (reference sequence).

This chain joins TRBV18 and TRBJ2-3; TRBD2 agrees at 7 bases. The length of the CDR3 is 15 residues. J lost 4 bases, V lost 4 bases, and 8 bases had no gene match. Germline V gives CDR1 KGHSH, CDR2 LQKENI. This CDR3 is CASSLSGKGSDTQYF. The CDR3 nucleotides are TGTGCCAGCTCACTCAGCGGGAAAGGATCAGATACGCAGTATTTT.

This clone was seen a handful of times. The V call is TRBV7-9, the J call TRBJ2-2, with 7 bases matching TRBD2. The CDR3 is 18 amino acids. V gave up 0 bases and J gave up 4 bases; unmatched junction bases: 11. Germline values: CDR1 SEHNR, CDR2 FQNEAQ (reference sequence). CDR3 residues: CASSLALYRGRATGELFF. The DNA for the CDR3 is TGTGCCAGCAGCTTAGCGCTTTACCGAGGGAGGGCCACCGGGGAGCTGTTTTTT.

The chain has TRBV29-1 and TRBJ2-5, with 7 bases fitting TRBD1. The germline V gene encodes CDR1 SQVTM and CDR2 ANQGSEA. The junction had 10 bases not matched to a gene; V was cut back by 4 bases and J by 5 bases. The CDR3 runs to 14 residues. This CDR3 reads CSVARGIGRETQYF. The CDR3 DNA reads as TGCAGCGTTGCCAGGGGGATCGGGCGGGAGACCCAGTACTTC.

The J gene is TRBJ2-7, the V gene TRBV7-2; 7 bases map to TRBD1. CDR3 size: 14 residues. Trimming took 2 bases from V and 3 from J; bases not matched to a gene: 4. Per germline, CDR1 SGHTA and CDR2 FQGNSA. This CDR3 reads CASSLLRQGYEQYF. The DNA of the CDR3 is TGTGCCAGCAGCTTATTAAGACAGGGCTACGAGCAGTACTTC.

This clone is a singleton in its sample. The chain carries TRBV6-1 and TRBJ2-5; D call uncertain. The CDR3 runs to 14 residues. The V end lost 1 base, the J end lost 3 bases, and 9 bases lay between the germline ends. Germline V CDR1 and CDR2: MNHNS, SASEGT. The CDR3 is CASSEGQRKETQYF. CDR3 in DNA: TGTGCCAGCAGTGAAGGGCAGCGAAAAGAGACCCAGTACTTC.